The 3 T cell receptor beta chains below were found in one sample sequenced in a study of T-cell memory formation after mild COVID-19. TCRdb re-called the 5' RACE reads through MiXCR, storing one row per CDR3 protein. The sample has 90,000 to 120,000 distinct CDR3 sequences; about 15% are singletons. Material: PBMCs or a T cell subset sorted from them (not recorded which). The receptors shown here come from a man between 18 and 29 years old who had mild COVID-19 (a few samples of this study predate the infection). Cell type and time point are not known.

The V and J genes are TRBV3-1 and TRBJ2-2; D gene uncertain. CDR1 is LGHDT and CDR2 is YNNKEL in the germline V gene (reference sequence). The CDR3 covers 13 residues. Trimming shortened V by 3 bases and J by 7 bases, and 9 bases separated the two germline ends. CDR3 nucleotides: TGTGCCAGCAGCCAGGGTTTAGGCGGGGAGCTGTTTTTT. As protein: CASSQGLGGELFF.

This clonotype came up many times. Here the CDR3 reads CASSPSMSSYNEQFF. Written as DNA, the CDR3 is TGTGCCAGCAGTCCAAGTATGAGCTCCTACAATGAGCAGTTCTTC. The chain joins TRBV6-2 or TRBV6-3 to TRBJ2-1; D ambiguous. CDR1 is MNHEY and CDR2 is SVGEGT in the germline V gene. The CDR3 contains 15 residues. The ends were cut back, 5 bases at V and 0 bases at J, with 11 bases in the middle.

This clonotype was detected only a few times. DNA of the CDR3: TGTGCCAGCAGCAAAGTCCGCGTACGGGGGCCTGGGAATGAGCAGTTCTTC. Protein sequence: CASSKVRVRGPGNEQFF. The chain uses TRBV21-1 and TRBJ2-1; the listed D gene, TRBD1, was not tested against the DNA. TRBV21-1 is flagged as a pseudogene. The CDR3 spans 17 residues.